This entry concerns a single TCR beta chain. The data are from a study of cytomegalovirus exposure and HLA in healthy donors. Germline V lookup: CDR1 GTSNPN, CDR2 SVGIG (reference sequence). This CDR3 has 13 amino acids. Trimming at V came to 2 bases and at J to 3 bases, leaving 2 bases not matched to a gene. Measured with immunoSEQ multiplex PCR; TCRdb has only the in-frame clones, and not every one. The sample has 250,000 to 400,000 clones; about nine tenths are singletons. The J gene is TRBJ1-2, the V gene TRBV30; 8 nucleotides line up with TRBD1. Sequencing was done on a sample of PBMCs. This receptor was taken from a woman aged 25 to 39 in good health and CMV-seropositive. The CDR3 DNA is TGTGCCTGGAGTCCACAGGGGGACTATGGCTACACCTTC. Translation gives CAWSPQGDYGYTF.